A selection of T cell receptor beta chains follows, all from one sample in a study of cytomegalovirus exposure and HLA in healthy donors. Data came from immunoSEQ multiplex PCR; TCRdb stores just in-frame clones and leaves some out. Among some 130,000 clones listed, 70% to 85% were seen once. The source material was PBMCs. All receptors derive from a female donor in good health and CMV-seronegative. CDR3s include the opening cysteine and the closing phenylalanine or tryptophan. D genes are given only for firm matches. Expanded clones get a size class; other rows say once, few or many, or leave the size out.

J gene	D gene	clone size	V gene	CDR3 DNA	CDR3 protein
TRBJ2-7	TRBD2	NA	TRBV7-2	TGTGCCAGCAGCTTAGGGTCGGGGGGCTACGAGCAGTACTTC	CASSLGSGGYEQYF
TRBJ2-5	TRBD2	NA	TRBV27	TGTGCCAGCAGACCCCTGGGACTAGCGGGACAAGAGACCCAGTACTTC	CASRPLGLAGQETQYF
TRBJ2-1	NA	NA	TRBV15	TGTGCCACCAGCCCCCAGGGATCCTCGACAACGGTTGAGCAGTTCTTC	CATSPQGSSTTVEQFF
TRBJ2-2	NA	NA	TRBV4-1	TGCGCCAGCAGCCCTCACACCGGGGAGCTGTTTTTT	CASSPHTGELFF
TRBJ2-7	NA	NA	TRBV28	TGTGCCAGCAGCCTCCTCTCCTACGAGCAGTACTTC	CASSLLSYEQYF
TRBJ1-3	NA	NA	TRBV7-3	TGTGCCAGCAGCCGATCGGGAGGAAGCTCTGGAAACACCATATATTTT	CASSRSGGSSGNTIYF
TRBJ1-2	NA	NA	TRBV6-4	TGTGCCAGCAGTTTACAGGGTGGGAACGGCTACACCTTC	CASSLQGGNGYTF
TRBJ2-1	TRBD2	NA	TRBV7-3	TGTTCCAGCAGCTTAGCACTAGCGGGATACAATGAGCAGTTCTTC	CSSSLALAGYNEQFF
TRBJ2-2	NA	few	TRBV27	TGTGCCAGCAGTTTGGGCAGGTACACCGGGGAGCTGTTTTTT	CASSLGRYTGELFF
TRBJ1-2	TRBD1	NA	TRBV28	TGTGCCAGCAGTCTAGGGACAGGGATTTTGCGGGGCTACACCTTC	CASSLGTGILRGYTF
TRBJ2-3	NA	NA	TRBV5-1	TGCGCCAGCTACTCGATCCCGAGCGGAGCTAGCACAGATACGCAGTATTTT	CASYSIPSGASTDTQYF
TRBJ1-5	TRBD1	NA	TRBV5-1	TGCGCCAGCAGCCCGGGACAGGGAGGCAATCAGCCCCAGCATTTT	CASSPGQGGNQPQHF
TRBJ2-1	TRBD2	NA	TRBV10-3	TGTGCCATCAGTGCTCATACCGGGACTAGATACAATGAGCAGTTCTTC	CAISAHTGTRYNEQFF
TRBJ2-1	NA	few	TRBV5-1	TGCGCCAGCAGCTTGGCAGGCGCGACCACCTACAATGAGCAGTTCTTC	CASSLAGATTYNEQFF
TRBJ2-5	NA	NA	TRBV2	TGTGCCAGCAGTGAGGAAGGGAGATCACAAGAGACCCAGTACTTC	CASSEEGRSQETQYF
TRBJ1-5	TRBD1	few	TRBV27	TGTGCCAGCAGTCTCCCACAGGGGGTGGGTCAGCCCCAGCATTTT	CASSLPQGVGQPQHF
TRBJ1-1	NA	NA	TRBV19	TGTGCCAGTAGTATAGGTTTAGAGGGGGTTGAAGCTTTCTTT	CASSIGLEGVEAFF
TRBJ2-7	TRBD1	NA	TRBV23-1	TGCGCCAGCAGTCATTCCCCAGGGGGCGGTCCACACGAGCAGTACTTC	CASSHSPGGGPHEQYF
TRBJ2-7	TRBD1	NA	TRBV27	TGTGCCAGCAGCAGGACAGGGGCAACTCCCGAGCAGTACTTC	CASSRTGATPEQYF
TRBJ2-1	NA	NA	TRBV27	TGTGCCAGCGGTCACGGGAGTCGCTATGAGCAGTTCTTC	CASGHGSRYEQFF
TRBJ2-1	TRBD2	NA	TRBV2	TGTGCCAGCAACGGACTAGCGGTCTACAATGAGCAGTTCTTC	CASNGLAVYNEQFF
TRBJ2-6	NA	NA	TRBV4-1	TGCGCCAGCAGCCAAGGCTTTACGGGAAGTGGGGCCAACGTCCTGACTTTC	CASSQGFTGSGANVLTF
TRBJ1-5	NA	NA	TRBV4-1	TGCGCCAGCAGCCCTCTCCCGGGGGGCAATCAGCCCCAGCATTTT	CASSPLPGGNQPQHF
TRBJ2-7	TRBD2	NA	TRBV2	TGTGCCAGCAGTCGACTAGCGGGAGGTCTCTCGGGGGAGCAGTACTTC	CASSRLAGGLSGEQYF
TRBJ2-1	TRBD2	once	TRBV7-3	TGTGCCAGCAGGTTTTATAGCGGGAGTCGCGATGAGCAGTTCTTC	CASRFYSGSRDEQFF
TRBJ2-5	TRBD2	few	TRBV28	TGTGCCAGCAGTTTGGGAGGAGCGGGAGGGGGTAAGACCCAGTACTTC	CASSLGGAGGGKTQYF
TRBJ2-5	NA	NA	TRBV11-2	TGTGCCAGCAGCTCGTCCGTCGGGGAGACCCAGTACTTC	CASSSSVGETQYF
TRBJ1-5	NA	NA	TRBV30	TGTGCCTGGAGCATGGTGGGCCGTCGGCCCCAGCATTTT	CAWSMVGRRPQHF
TRBJ1-4	TRBD1	NA	TRBV6-5	TGTGCCAGCAGTCCACGACAGGGAATTCTGTTTTTT	CASSPRQGILFF
TRBJ2-1	TRBD2	NA	TRBV7-2	TGTGCCAGCAGCCCAACTAGCGGGGGTTCCAATGAGCAGTTCTTC	CASSPTSGGSNEQFF
TRBJ1-1	NA	NA	TRBV4-3	TGCGCCAGCAGCCAAGCGCATACAGAGAACACTGAAGCTTTCTTT	CASSQAHTENTEAFF
TRBJ2-1	TRBD2	once	TRBV4-1	TGCGCCAGCAGCCACCCGGGACTAGCGGGAGTTTTTACCGGCAATGAGCAGTTCTTC	CASSHPGLAGVFTGNEQFF
TRBJ2-2	TRBD2	once	TRBV27	TGTGCCAGCAGTTTTGTAGCGGGAGGGACCGGGGAGCTGTTTTTT	CASSFVAGGTGELFF
TRBJ2-3	TRBD2	NA	TRBV27	TGTGCCAGCAGTTTAGGGGCGGGGAGGGACACAGATACGCAGTATTTT	CASSLGAGRDTDTQYF
TRBJ1-2	TRBD1	NA	TRBV6-1	TGTGCCAGCACCTCCCGGGACAGGGGTGACCGCTACACCTTC	CASTSRDRGDRYTF
TRBJ2-3	NA	few	TRBV10-3	TGTGCCATCAGTGAGCCTCCCGGGACTCCTTCTAGCACAGATACGCAGTATTTT	CAISEPPGTPSSTDTQYF
TRBJ2-2	NA	NA	TRBV4-1	TGCGCCAGCAGCGCCCGGGACACGAACACCGGGGAGCTGTTTTTT	CASSARDTNTGELFF
TRBJ1-4	TRBD1	NA	TRBV4-1	TGCGCCAGCAGCCAAGGGGACAGGGTGGGGGAAAAACTGTTTTTT	CASSQGDRVGEKLFF
TRBJ2-1	NA	NA	TRBV5-8	TGTGCCAGCAGCTTGGGACAGAGTTTCAACAATGAGCAGTTCTTC	CASSLGQSFNNEQFF
TRBJ2-2	TRBD2	once	TRBV9	TGTGCCAGCAGCGTAGAGGTACTAGCGGCCGGGGAGCTGTTTTTT	CASSVEVLAAGELFF
TRBJ2-3	NA	NA	TRBV30	TGTGCCTGGAGCCAGGGAGGTCTCACAGATACGCAGTATTTT	CAWSQGGLTDTQYF
TRBJ2-3	NA	NA	TRBV5-1	TGCGCCAGCAGCTTGGGTTTGGGAGGTAGCACAGATACGCAGTATTTT	CASSLGLGGSTDTQYF
TRBJ2-5	TRBD1	NA	TRBV9	TGTGCCAGCAGCGTACAGACAGGGGGAGAGACCCAGTACTTC	CASSVQTGGETQYF
TRBJ2-7	NA	NA	TRBV6-5	TGTGCCAGCAGTCCGGGCAGGGGCGAGCAGTACTTC	CASSPGRGEQYF
TRBJ1-2	TRBD1	NA	TRBV28	TGTGCCAGCAGTCCCCGGGACAGATATGGCTACACCTTC	CASSPRDRYGYTF
TRBJ2-5	TRBD2	once	TRBV4-1	TGCGCCAGCAGCCTCCGGGAGGGCCGCCAAGAGACCCAGTACTTC	CASSLREGRQETQYF
TRBJ2-2	NA	NA	TRBV11-3	TGTGCCAGCAGTCAAACTGCGAACACCGGGGAGCTGTTTTTT	CASSQTANTGELFF
TRBJ1-5	NA	once	TRBV28	TGTGCCAGCAGGGGCATTGGCCGCCAGCCCCAGCATTTT	CASRGIGRQPQHF
TRBJ1-1	TRBD1	once	TRBV5-1	TGCGCCAGCAGACACCAGGGGGTGAACACTGAAGCTTTCTTT	CASRHQGVNTEAFF
TRBJ2-3	TRBD2	few	TRBV6-1	TGTGCCAGCAGTGGTTATACGGGAGGGGGCACAGATACGCAGTATTTT	CASSGYTGGGTDTQYF
TRBJ2-1	TRBD2	NA	TRBV6-6	TGTGCCAGCAGTCCATTGAGCGGGAGTCTAAATGAGCAGTTCTTC	CASSPLSGSLNEQFF
TRBJ2-1	NA	NA	TRBV18	TGTGCCAGCTCACTCCTTCCGAGCTCCTACAATGAGCAGTTCTTC	CASSLLPSSYNEQFF
TRBJ1-1	NA	NA	TRBV7-9	TGTGCCAGCAGCTTTTCCGAGGACACTGAAGCTTTCTTT	CASSFSEDTEAFF
TRBJ1-1	NA	once	TRBV11-2	TGTGCCAGCAGCGCCACAAACATGAACACTGAAGCTTTCTTT	CASSATNMNTEAFF
TRBJ2-3	NA	NA	TRBV5-1	TGCGCCAGCAGCTTGGGGAGGTCAACAGATACGCAGTATTTT	CASSLGRSTDTQYF
TRBJ2-1	TRBD2	NA	TRBV5-1	TGCGCCAGCAGTCTGCCCGGACTAGCGGGATGGAATGAGCAGTTCTTC	CASSLPGLAGWNEQFF
TRBJ1-1	NA	once	TRBV6-5	TGTGCCAGCAGCGAGGAGGGTTCCATGAACACTGAAGCTTTCTTT	CASSEEGSMNTEAFF
TRBJ2-3	TRBD2	once	TRBV4-1	TGCGCCAGCAGCCAGAGAGGGGGACTAGCGGGAGGGCCTAATACGCAGTATTTT	CASSQRGGLAGGPNTQYF